Given below is one T cell receptor beta chain in context. This sample was included in a study of shared clonotypes between healthy human individuals. The assay was immunoSEQ multiplex PCR, and TCRdb's table has in-frame clones only and misses some. The top ten clones hold over 10% of a sample with about 490,000 clones, over 65% of them seen once. Source material: PBMCs. This TCR came from a woman aged 40 to 55 in good health. Some clones in this sample may be carry-over from other donors' samples.

CDR3 amino acids: CAWSVRSTDTQYF. In nucleotides, the CDR3 is TGTGCCTGGAGTGTACGGAGCACAGATACGCAGTATTTT. This sequence joins TRBV30 and TRBJ2-3; D is ambiguous. Germline V gene data show CDR1 as GTSNPN and CDR2 as SVGIG (reference sequence). The CDR3 totals 13 residues. Trimming cost V 0 bases and J 0 bases, with 4 bases left between them.